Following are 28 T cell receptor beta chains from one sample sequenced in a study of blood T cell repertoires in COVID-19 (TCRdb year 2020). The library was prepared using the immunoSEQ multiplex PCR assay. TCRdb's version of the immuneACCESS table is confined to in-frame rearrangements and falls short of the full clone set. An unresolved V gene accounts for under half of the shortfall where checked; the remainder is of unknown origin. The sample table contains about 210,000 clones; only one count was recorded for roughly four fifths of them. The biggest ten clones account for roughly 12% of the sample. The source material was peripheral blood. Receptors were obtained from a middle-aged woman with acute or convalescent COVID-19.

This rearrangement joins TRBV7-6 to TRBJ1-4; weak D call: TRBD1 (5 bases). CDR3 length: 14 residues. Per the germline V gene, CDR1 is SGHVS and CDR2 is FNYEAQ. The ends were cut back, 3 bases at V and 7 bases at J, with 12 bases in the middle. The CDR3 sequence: CASSLTGDGEKLFF. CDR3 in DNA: TGTGCCAGCAGCTTGACGGGGGATGGTGAAAAACTGTTTTTT.

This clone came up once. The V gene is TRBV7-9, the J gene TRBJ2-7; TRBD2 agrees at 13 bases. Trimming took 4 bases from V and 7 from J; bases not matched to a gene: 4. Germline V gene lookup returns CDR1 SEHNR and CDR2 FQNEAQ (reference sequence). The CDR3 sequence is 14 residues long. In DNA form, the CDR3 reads TGTGCCAGCAGCTCTATGGGACTAGCGGGGGAGCAGTACTTC. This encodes CASSSMGLAGEQYF.

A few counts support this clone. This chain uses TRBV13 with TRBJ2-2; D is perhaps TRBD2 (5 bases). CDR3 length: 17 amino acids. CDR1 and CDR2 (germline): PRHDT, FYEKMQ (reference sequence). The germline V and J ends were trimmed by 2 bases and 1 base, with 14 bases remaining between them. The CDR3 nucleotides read TGTGCCAGCAGCTTAAGCGTTCGAGCGGTGAACACCGGGGAGCTGTTTTTT. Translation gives CASSLSVRAVNTGELFF.

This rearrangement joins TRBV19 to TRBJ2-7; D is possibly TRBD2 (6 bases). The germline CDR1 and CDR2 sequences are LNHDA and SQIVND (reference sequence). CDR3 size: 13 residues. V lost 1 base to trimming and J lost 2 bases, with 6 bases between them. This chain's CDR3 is CASSIGGTYEQYF. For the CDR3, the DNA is TGTGCCAGTAGTATAGGCGGGACCTACGAGCAGTACTTC. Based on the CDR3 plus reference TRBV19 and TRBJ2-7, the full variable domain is DGGITQSPKYLFRKEGQNVTLSCEQNLNHDAMYWYRQDPGQGLRLIYYSQIVNDFQKGDIAEGYSVSREKKESFPLTVTSAQKNPTAFYLCASSIGGTYEQYFGPGTRLTVT.

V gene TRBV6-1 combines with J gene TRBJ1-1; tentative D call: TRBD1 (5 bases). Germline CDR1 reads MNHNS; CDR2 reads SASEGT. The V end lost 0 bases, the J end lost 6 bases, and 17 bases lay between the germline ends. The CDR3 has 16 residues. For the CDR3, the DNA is TGTGCCAGCAGTGAAGCTTCGGAAGCAAGGGACTCTGAAGCTTTCTTT. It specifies CASSEASEARDSEAFF.

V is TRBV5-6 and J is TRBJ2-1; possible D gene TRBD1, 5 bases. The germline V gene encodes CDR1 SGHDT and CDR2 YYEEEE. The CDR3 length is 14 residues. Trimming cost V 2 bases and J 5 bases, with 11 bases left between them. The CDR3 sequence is CASSFPGKHNEQFF. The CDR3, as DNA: TGTGCCAGCAGCTTCCCAGGGAAACACAATGAGCAGTTCTTC.

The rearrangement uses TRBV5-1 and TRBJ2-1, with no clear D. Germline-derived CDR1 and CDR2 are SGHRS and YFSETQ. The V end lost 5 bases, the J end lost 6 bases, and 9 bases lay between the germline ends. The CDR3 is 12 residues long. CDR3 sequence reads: CASRSSSNEQFF. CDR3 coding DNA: TGCGCCAGCAGGAGTAGCTCCAATGAGCAGTTCTTC.

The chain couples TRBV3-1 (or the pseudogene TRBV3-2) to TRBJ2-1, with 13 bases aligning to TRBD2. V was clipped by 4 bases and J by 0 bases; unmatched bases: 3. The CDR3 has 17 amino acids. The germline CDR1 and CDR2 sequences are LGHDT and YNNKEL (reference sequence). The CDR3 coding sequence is TGTGCCAGCAGCCCGACTAGCGGGGGGTCCTCCTACAATGAGCAGTTCTTC. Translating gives CASSPTSGGSSYNEQFF.

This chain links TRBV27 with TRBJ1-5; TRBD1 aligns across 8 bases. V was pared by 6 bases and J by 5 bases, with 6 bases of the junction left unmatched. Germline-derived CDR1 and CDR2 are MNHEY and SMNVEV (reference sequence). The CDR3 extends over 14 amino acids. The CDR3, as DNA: TGTGCCAGCAGACGGGCAGGGGGCGATCAGCCCCAGCATTTT. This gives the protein CASRRAGGDQPQHF.

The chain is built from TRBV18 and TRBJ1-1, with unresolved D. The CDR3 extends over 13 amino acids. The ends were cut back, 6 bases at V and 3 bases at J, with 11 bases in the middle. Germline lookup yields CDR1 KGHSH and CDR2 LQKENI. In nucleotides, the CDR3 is TGTGCCAGCTCTCCAGAGGGTTACACTGAAGCTTTCTTT. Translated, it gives CASSPEGYTEAFF.

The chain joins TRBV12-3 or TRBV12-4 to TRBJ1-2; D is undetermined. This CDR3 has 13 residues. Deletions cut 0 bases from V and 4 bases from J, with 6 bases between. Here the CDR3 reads CASSLANTYGYTF. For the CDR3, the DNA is TGTGCCAGCAGTTTAGCCAACACCTATGGCTACACCTTC.

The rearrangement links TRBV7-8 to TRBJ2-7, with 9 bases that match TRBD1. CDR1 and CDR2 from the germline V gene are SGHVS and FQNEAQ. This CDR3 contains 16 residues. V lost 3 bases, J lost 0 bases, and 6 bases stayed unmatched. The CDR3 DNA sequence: TGTGCCAGCAGCTTGATCCGGGACAGGGTCTCCTACGAGCAGTACTTC. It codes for CASSLIRDRVSYEQYF.

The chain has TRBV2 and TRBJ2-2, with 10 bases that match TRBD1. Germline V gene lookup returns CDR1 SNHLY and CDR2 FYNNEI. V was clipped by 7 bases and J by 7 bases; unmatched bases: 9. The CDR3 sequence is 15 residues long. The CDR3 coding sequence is TGTGCCAGCAATTGGGACAGGGGATATAACGGGGAGCTGTTTTTT. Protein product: CASNWDRGYNGELFF.

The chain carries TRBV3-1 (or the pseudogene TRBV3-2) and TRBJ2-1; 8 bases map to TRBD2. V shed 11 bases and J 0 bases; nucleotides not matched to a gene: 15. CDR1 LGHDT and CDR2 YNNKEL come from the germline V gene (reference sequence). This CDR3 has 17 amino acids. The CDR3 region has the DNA TGTGCCTCCCAACGGTCCAGCGGGGGAAGCTCCTACAATGAGCAGTTCTTC. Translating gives CASQRSSGGSSYNEQFF.

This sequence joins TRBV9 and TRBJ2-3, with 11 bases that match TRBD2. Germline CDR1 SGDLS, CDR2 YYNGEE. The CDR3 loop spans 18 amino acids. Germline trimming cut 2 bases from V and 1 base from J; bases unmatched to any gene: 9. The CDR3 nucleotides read TGTGCCAGCAGCGTGACTAGCGGGAAAGGAAGGGGCACAGATACGCAGTATTTT. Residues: CASSVTSGKGRGTDTQYF.

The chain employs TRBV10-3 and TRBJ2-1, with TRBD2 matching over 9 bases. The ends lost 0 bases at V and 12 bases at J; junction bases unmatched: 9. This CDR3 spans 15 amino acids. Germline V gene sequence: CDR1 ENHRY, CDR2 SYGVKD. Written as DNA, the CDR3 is TGTGCCATCAGTGAGTCGGGGCGGGAGGGCCGTGGGCAGTTCTTC. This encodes CAISESGREGRGQFF.

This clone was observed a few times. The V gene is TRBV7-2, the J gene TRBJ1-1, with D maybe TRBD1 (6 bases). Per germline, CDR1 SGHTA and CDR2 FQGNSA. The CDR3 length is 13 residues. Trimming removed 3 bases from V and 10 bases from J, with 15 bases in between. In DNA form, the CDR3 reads TGTGCCAGCAGCTTGGAAGACAGGCTGGGAGCTTTCTTT. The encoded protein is CASSLEDRLGAFF.

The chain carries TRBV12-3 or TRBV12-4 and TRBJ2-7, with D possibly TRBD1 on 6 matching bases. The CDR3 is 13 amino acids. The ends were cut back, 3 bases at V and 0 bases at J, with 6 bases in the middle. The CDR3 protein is CASSLGASYEQYF. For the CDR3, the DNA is TGTGCCAGCAGTTTGGGGGCCTCCTACGAGCAGTACTTC.

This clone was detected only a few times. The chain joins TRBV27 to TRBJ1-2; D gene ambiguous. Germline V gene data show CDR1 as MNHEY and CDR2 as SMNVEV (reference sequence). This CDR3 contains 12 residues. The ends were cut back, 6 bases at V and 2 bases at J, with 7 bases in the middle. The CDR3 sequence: CASRHKNYGYTF. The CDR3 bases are TGTGCCAGCAGACACAAAAACTATGGCTACACCTTC.

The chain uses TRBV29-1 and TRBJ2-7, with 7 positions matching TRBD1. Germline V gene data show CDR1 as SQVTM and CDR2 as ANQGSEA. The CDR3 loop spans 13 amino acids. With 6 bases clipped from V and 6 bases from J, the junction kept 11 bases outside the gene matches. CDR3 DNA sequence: TGCAGCGTGGAGAAGACAGGGCAGGGCGAGCAGTACTTC. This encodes CSVEKTGQGEQYF.

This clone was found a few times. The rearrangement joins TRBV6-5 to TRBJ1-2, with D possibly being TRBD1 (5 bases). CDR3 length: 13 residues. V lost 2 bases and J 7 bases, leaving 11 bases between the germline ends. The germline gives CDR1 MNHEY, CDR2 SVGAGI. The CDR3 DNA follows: TGTGCCAGCAGTTACCAGGCAGGGTCTGGCTACACCTTC. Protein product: CASSYQAGSGYTF.

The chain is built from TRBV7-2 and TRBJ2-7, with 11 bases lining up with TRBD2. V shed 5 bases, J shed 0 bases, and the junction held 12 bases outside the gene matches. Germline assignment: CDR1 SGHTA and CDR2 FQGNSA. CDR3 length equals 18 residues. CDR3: CASSLAVTSGVSSYEQYF. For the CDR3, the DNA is TGTGCCAGCAGCCTCGCAGTGACTAGCGGGGTTAGCTCCTACGAGCAGTACTTC.

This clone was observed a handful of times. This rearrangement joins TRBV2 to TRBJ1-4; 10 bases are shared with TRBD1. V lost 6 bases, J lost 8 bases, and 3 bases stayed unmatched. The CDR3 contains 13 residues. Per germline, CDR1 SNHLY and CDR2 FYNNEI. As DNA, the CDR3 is TGTGCCAGCAGCGACAGGGGGCGGGAAAAACTGTTTTTT. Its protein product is CASSDRGREKLFF.

The CDR3 DNA follows: TGTGCCAGCAGCCAAGGGGACTACGAGCAGTACTTC. Protein sequence: CASSQGDYEQYF. The chain carries TRBV13 and TRBJ2-7, with D perhaps TRBD1 (5 bases). Germline V gene lookup returns CDR1 PRHDT and CDR2 FYEKMQ (reference sequence). The CDR3 is made up of 12 amino acids. Trimming left V 5 bases short and J 3 bases short, with 8 bases between.

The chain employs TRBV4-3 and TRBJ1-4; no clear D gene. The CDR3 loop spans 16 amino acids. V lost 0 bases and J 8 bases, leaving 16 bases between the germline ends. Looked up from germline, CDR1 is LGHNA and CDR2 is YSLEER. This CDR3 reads CASSQDYRGRGEKLFF. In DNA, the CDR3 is TGCGCCAGCAGCCAAGATTACAGAGGGCGCGGGGAAAAACTGTTTTTT.

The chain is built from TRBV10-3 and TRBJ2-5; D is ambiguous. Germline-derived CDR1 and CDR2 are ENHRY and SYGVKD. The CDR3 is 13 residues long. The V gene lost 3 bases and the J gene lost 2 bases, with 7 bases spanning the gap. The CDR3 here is CAISDGLQETQYF. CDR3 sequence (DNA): TGTGCCATCAGTGATGGGCTACAAGAGACCCAGTACTTC.

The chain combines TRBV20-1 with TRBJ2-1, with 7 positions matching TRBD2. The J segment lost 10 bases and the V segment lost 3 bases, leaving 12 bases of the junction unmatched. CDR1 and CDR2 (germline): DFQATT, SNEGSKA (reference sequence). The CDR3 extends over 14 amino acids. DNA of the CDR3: TGCAGTGCTAGTTCCGGGGGGTTAGGGTGGGAGCAGTTCTTC. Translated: CSASSGGLGWEQFF.

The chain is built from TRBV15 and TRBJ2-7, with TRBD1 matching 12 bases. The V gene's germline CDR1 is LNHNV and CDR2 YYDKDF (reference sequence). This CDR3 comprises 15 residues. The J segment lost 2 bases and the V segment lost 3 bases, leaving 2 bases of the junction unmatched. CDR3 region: CATSRGQGATYEQYF. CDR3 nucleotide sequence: TGTGCCACCAGCAGGGGACAGGGGGCCACCTACGAGCAGTACTTC. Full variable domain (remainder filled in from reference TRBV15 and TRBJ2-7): DAMVIQNPRYQVTQFGKPVTLSCSQTLNHNVMYWYQQKSSQAPKLLFHYYDKDFNNEADTPDNFQSRRPNTSFCFLDIRSPGLGDTAMYLCATSRGQGATYEQYFGPGTRLTVT.